The clone carrying this T cell receptor beta chain has a single count. V shed 1 base and J 7 bases; nucleotides not matched to a gene: 3. CDR3 length: 15 residues. CDR1 and CDR2 (germline): MNHNS, SASEGT. The data were taken from a study of blood T cell repertoires in COVID-19. About the research overall: Acute and convalescent COVID-19 samples came from the United States, Italy and Spain.

Sequencing was performed with immunoSEQ multiplex PCR; in TCRdb, only in-frame clones are kept and a portion is missing. The table records about 360,000 clones, 86% of them present only once. The material sequenced was peripheral blood. V usage is TRBV6-1 and J usage is TRBJ2-1; 11 nucleotides line up with TRBD2. This receptor was identified in a woman aged 55-69 years with COVID-19, enrolled during active disease. The CDR3, as DNA: TGTGCCAGCAGTGAAGGTAGCGGGGGGGCGAATGAGCAGTTCTTC. Translation gives CASSEGSGGANEQFF.